This T cell receptor beta chain comes out of a study of CD8 T cells in ankylosing spondylitis. TCRdb reanalysed the 5' RACE reads using MiXCR and keeps one entry per CDR3 protein. The sample records roughly 35,000 distinct CDR3 sequences, approximately 16% being singletons. V was clipped by 1 base and J by 2 bases, with 12 bases between them. Looked up from germline, CDR1 is SEHNR and CDR2 is FQNEAQ (reference sequence). CDR3 length equals 16 residues. The sample consisted of blood. The TCR comes from a male donor with ankylosing spondylitis or in good health (not recorded which). The genes are TRBV7-9 and TRBJ1-3; D is uncertain. CDR3 sequence (DNA): TGTGCCAGCAGCTTAGATTCGGCGAGGACTGGAAACACCATATATTTT. This translates into CASSLDSARTGNTIYF.